The TCR beta chain under discussion was sequenced for a study of Ad26.COV2.S vaccination and SARS-CoV-2 variants. As for the study in general: Donor got 5x10^10 or 1x10^11 viral particles of Ad26.COV2.S.

CDR1 is LGHDT, CDR2 YNNKEL, per germline (reference sequence). This CDR3 region has 14 residues. The V and J ends lost 1 base and 1 base respectively, with 6 bases between them. Comments on this clone: Its antigen remains unidentified.

Measured with immunoSEQ multiplex PCR; TCRdb has only the in-frame clones, and not every one. The repertoire includes some 290,000 clones, roughly 80% of them detected once, and 2.1% sits in the top ten. Overall study findings and caveats: Total T cell responses may have been underestimated by the TCR breadth and depth analyses. Non-spike TCR breadth did not differ much between vaccine and placebo recipients.

Sample treatment: around 19 received Ad26.COV2.S at low or high dose, single or two shots; roughly five received placebo; per-sample allocation not given. Sampling occurred on day 63 after the first vaccine or placebo injection. Immunization relied on an Ad26 vector, which expressed Wuhan-strain SARS-CoV-2 spike. This receptor was taken from a person between 18 and 60 years old who received the Ad26.COV2.S COVID-19 vaccine or a placebo. The rearrangement links TRBV3-1 (or the pseudogene TRBV3-2) to TRBJ2-3, with D possibly TRBD2 on 6 matching bases. Sequences were derived from peripheral blood, sampled in a trial of Ad26.COV2.S vaccine versus placebo. In DNA, the CDR3 is TGTGCCAGCAGCCAAGCTAGCGGCACAGATACGCAGTATTTT. As protein: CASSQASGTDTQYF.